The 8 T cell receptor beta chains reported below all come from one sample, sequenced in a study of blood T cell repertoires in COVID-19. This table comes from immunoSEQ multiplex PCR, and its TCRdb copy is limited to in-frame clones, with some not included. The sample gives 470,000 or so clones, over 75% of which show up once; roughly 3.1% is in the top ten. The sample consisted of peripheral blood. These receptors came from a human donor in a cohort sampled during active COVID-19.

The chain employs TRBV11-2 and TRBJ2-7, with 11 bases matching TRBD2. CDR3 length equals 14 residues. Germline V lookup: CDR1 SGHAT, CDR2 FQNNGV. Germline trimming cut 2 bases from V and 6 bases from J; bases unmatched to any gene: 3. The CDR3 is CASSLRLAGGEQYF. CDR3 in DNA: TGTGCCAGCAGCTTACGGCTAGCGGGAGGCGAGCAGTACTTC.

The chain combines TRBV7-9 with TRBJ1-4, with D tentatively TRBD1 (6 bases). The CDR3 loop spans 14 amino acids. V lost 5 bases to trimming and J lost 3 bases, with 10 bases between them. Per the germline V gene, CDR1 is SEHNR and CDR2 is FQNEAQ (reference sequence). In nucleotides, the CDR3 is TGTGCCAGCAGCCTACAGGGCTCTAATGAAAAACTGTTTTTT. Translated, it gives CASSLQGSNEKLFF. The full variable domain, with the rest looked up from reference TRBV7-9 and TRBJ1-4, is DTGVSQNPRHKITKRGQNVTFRCDPISEHNRLYWYRQTLGQGPEFLTYFQNEAQLEKSRLLSDRFSAERPKGSFSTLEIQRTEQGDSAMYLCASSLQGSNEKLFFGSGTQLSVL.

This rearrangement joins TRBV4-1 to TRBJ2-1; 9 nucleotides align to TRBD2. The CDR3 has 15 residues. V lost 0 bases, J lost 10 bases, and 7 bases stayed unmatched. Per germline, CDR1 MGHRA and CDR2 YSYEKL. The CDR3 here is CASSQEIAGVVEQFF. As DNA, the CDR3 is TGCGCCAGCAGCCAAGAGATAGCGGGAGTCGTGGAGCAGTTCTTC.

The chain recombines TRBV11-3 with TRBJ2-3; D perhaps matches TRBD2 (5 bases). Germline assignment: CDR1 SGHNT and CDR2 YENEEA. V was pared by 5 bases and J by 4 bases, with 19 bases between. The CDR3 spans 16 residues. CDR3 in amino acids: CASSPRRENGADTQYF. In DNA form, the CDR3 reads TGTGCCAGCAGCCCACGAAGGGAGAATGGGGCAGATACGCAGTATTTT.

As to this clone: The sample carries other DNA sequences with the same CDR3. The gene calls are TRBV15 and TRBJ1-6, with 9 bases aligning to TRBD1. Germline V gene lookup returns CDR1 LNHNV and CDR2 YYDKDF (reference sequence). The CDR3 sequence is 15 residues long. The trim removed 1 base at V and 6 bases at J, leaving 1 base unmatched. CDR3 in amino acids: CATSRGGQGNSPLHF. In nucleotides, the CDR3 is TGTGCCACCAGCAGAGGGGGACAGGGTAATTCACCCCTCCACTTT.

This rearrangement joins TRBV19 to TRBJ2-1; TRBD2 might be the D (5 bases). Germline-derived CDR1 and CDR2 are LNHDA and SQIVND (reference sequence). The CDR3 contains 15 residues. V was trimmed by 4 bases and J by 6 bases, leaving 16 bases between them. The chain's CDR3 is CASSRGTSSTNEQFF. The CDR3 DNA follows: TGTGCCAGTAGTAGGGGAACTAGTTCCACCAATGAGCAGTTCTTC.

This chain uses TRBV7-2 with TRBJ2-2, with D perhaps TRBD2 (5 bases). Deletions cut 7 bases from V and 5 bases from J, with 14 bases between. Germline-derived CDR1 and CDR2 are SGHTA and FQGNSA. CDR3 length: 14 residues. The CDR3 here is CASTIYPGTGELFF. In nucleotides, the CDR3 is TGTGCCAGCACCATCTACCCGGGGACCGGGGAGCTGTTTTTT.

V is TRBV6-5 and J is TRBJ1-2; 8 nucleotides align to TRBD1. Germline V gives CDR1 MNHEY, CDR2 SVGAGI. V shed 4 bases, J shed 3 bases, and the junction held 4 bases outside the gene matches. The CDR3 has 14 residues. CDR3 amino acids: CASSFTDRDYGYTF. CDR3 DNA sequence: TGTGCCAGCAGTTTCACGGACAGGGACTATGGCTACACCTTC.